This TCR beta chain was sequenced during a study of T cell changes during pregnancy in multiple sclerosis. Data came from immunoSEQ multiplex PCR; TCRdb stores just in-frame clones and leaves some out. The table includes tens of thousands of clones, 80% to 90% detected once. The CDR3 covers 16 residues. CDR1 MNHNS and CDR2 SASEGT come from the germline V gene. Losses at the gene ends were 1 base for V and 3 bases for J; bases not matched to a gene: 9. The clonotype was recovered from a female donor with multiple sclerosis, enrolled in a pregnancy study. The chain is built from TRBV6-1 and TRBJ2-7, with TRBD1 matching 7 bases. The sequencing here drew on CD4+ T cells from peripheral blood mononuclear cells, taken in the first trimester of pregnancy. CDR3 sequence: CASSEVGSAGGYEQYF. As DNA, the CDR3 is TGTGCCAGCAGTGAAGTAGGCTCGGCAGGGGGCTACGAGCAGTACTTC.